Detailed here is one TCR beta chain. Its antigen is still unknown. Healthy Caucasians, and only they, were the donors. The record originates from a study of identical twins. TCRdb fed the 5' RACE reads into MiXCR, producing one record per CDR3 protein. The data contain 350,000 to 450,000 distinct CDR3 sequences, around a sixth of them singletons. Study results and limitations: Abundant beta clonotypes from cord blood bore fewer insertions; memory repertoires lacked this pattern. Interpretation of the results relied on cross-sectional statistical analysis and not on following the same donors. Those out-of-frame alpha sequences shared by twins showed an excess of low generation probability.

Source material: naive T cells sorted from blood. This TCR was recovered from a man aged 50-60 years in good health.

The CDR3 region is CASSSRQGAGNTEAFF. For the CDR3, the DNA is TGCGCCAGCAGCTCTCGACAGGGGGCTGGGAACACTGAAGCTTTCTTT. The J gene is TRBJ1-1, the V gene TRBV5-1, with TRBD1 identical over 10 bases. The trim removed 3 bases at V and 1 base at J, leaving 6 bases unmatched. The CDR3 has 16 amino acids. Germline assignment: CDR1 SGHRS and CDR2 YFSETQ.